The 10 T cell receptor beta chains listed next were all sequenced from one sample in a study of T cell repertoires in cytomegalovirus infection. Using its own MiXCR run on the reads, TCRdb lists one record per CDR3 protein. The table lists approximately 750,000 distinct CDR3 sequences, approximately 40% of them singletons. Sequenced sample: PBMCs. These TCRs come from a human donor in good health (CMV status not recorded). Some clones in this sample may be carry-over from other donors' samples.

The chain uses TRBV10-3 and TRBJ1-2; D uncertain. The CDR3 is 15 residues long. CDR1 is ENHRY, CDR2 SYGVKD, per germline. Trimming pared 2 bases from V and 4 bases from J, leaving 14 bases between. This CDR3 reads CAISEREQQSYGYTF. CDR3 nucleotides: TGTGCCATCAGTGAGCGCGAACAGCAGAGCTATGGCTACACCTTC.

This clonotype was seen a few times. This chain joins TRBV4-1 and TRBJ1-1; no firm D call. Trimming left V 2 bases short and J 1 base short, with 14 bases between. CDR1 is MGHRA, CDR2 YSYEKL, per germline. This CDR3 is built from 16 residues. The CDR3 loop reads CASSQYWIRGNTEAFF. The CDR3, as DNA: TGCGCCAGCAGCCAATACTGGATCAGAGGGAACACTGAAGCTTTCTTT.

V is TRBV28 and J is TRBJ2-7, with 8 bases lining up with TRBD2. The V segment lost 7 bases and the J segment 0 bases; nucleotides outside the gene matches: 5. Germline CDR1 reads MDHEN; CDR2 reads SYDVKM. This CDR3 is 14 amino acids long. This CDR3 is CASIAGSLSYEQYF. The CDR3 coding sequence is TGTGCCAGCATAGCGGGAAGTCTCTCCTACGAGCAGTACTTC.

The chain employs TRBV19 and TRBJ1-2; 10 bases line up with TRBD1. Germline-derived CDR1 and CDR2 are LNHDA and SQIVND (reference sequence). V lost 7 bases, J lost 7 bases, and 12 bases stayed unmatched. The CDR3 is 15 residues long. The DNA of the CDR3 is TGTGCCAGTATCCAGCCCGGGACAGGGGAAGGTGGCTACACCTTC. Translation: CASIQPGTGEGGYTF.

In nucleotides, the CDR3 is TGTGCCAGCAGTTTTATTTCGGAAGCTTTCTTT. Protein product: CASSFISEAFF. This chain links TRBV28 with TRBJ1-1; D is undetermined. The V gene lost 3 bases and the J gene lost 8 bases, with 7 bases spanning the gap. The germline CDR1 and CDR2 sequences are MDHEN and SYDVKM. This CDR3 has 11 residues. Combining the CDR3 with reference TRBV28 and TRBJ1-1 gives the whole variable domain DVKVTQSSRYLVKRTGEKVFLECVQDMDHENMFWYRQDPGLGLRLIYFSYDVKMKEKGDIPEGYSVSREKKERFSLILESASTNQTSMYLCASSFISEAFFGQGTRLTVV.

The chain joins TRBV5-1 to TRBJ2-1; D is ambiguous. This CDR3 is built from 15 residues. Germline CDR1 and CDR2: SGHRS and YFSETQ. V shed 0 bases and J shed 7 bases, with 14 bases lying between them. CDR3 in amino acids: CASSLGQILINEQFF. In DNA, the CDR3 is TGCGCCAGCAGCTTGGGCCAGATCTTAATTAATGAGCAGTTCTTC.

The chain carries TRBV11-2 and TRBJ2-3; D unclear. CDR1 and CDR2 (germline): SGHAT, FQNNGV. The V gene lost 3 bases and the J gene lost 5 bases, with 15 bases spanning the gap. CDR3 size: 15 residues. CDR3 nucleotide sequence: TGTGCCAGCAGCTTGGTTGACCCAGCCAAAGATACGCAGTATTTT. Its translation is CASSLVDPAKDTQYF.

J is TRBJ1-3 and V is TRBV20-1; D unresolved. V shed 5 bases and J shed 4 bases, with 9 bases lying between them. CDR3 size: 12 residues. The germline V gene encodes CDR1 DFQATT and CDR2 SNEGSKA (reference sequence). The CDR3 DNA sequence: TGCAGTGCTCCCAACCCGGGAAACACCATATATTTT. It is translated as CSAPNPGNTIYF.

The sample holds many counts of this clonotype. J is TRBJ2-3 and V is TRBV7-2, with a weak D call TRBD2 (5 bases). The CDR3 contains 16 residues. Germline V lookup: CDR1 SGHTA, CDR2 FQGNSA. V was trimmed by 0 bases and J by 3 bases, leaving 13 bases between them. DNA for the CDR3: TGTGCCAGCAGCTTAGCTTTCGGATGGAGGACAGATACGCAGTATTTT. It encodes CASSLAFGWRTDTQYF.

Note on this clonotype: One end of the junction varies from germline; a read error may be responsible. The chain joins TRBV11-2 to TRBJ1-1; D gene uncertain. This CDR3 has 11 residues. CDR1 is SGHAT, CDR2 FQNNGV, per germline. CDR3 protein: CSSSPQVRPDF. In DNA form, the CDR3 reads TGTTCCAGCAGCCCCCAAGTAAGGCCTGATTTT.